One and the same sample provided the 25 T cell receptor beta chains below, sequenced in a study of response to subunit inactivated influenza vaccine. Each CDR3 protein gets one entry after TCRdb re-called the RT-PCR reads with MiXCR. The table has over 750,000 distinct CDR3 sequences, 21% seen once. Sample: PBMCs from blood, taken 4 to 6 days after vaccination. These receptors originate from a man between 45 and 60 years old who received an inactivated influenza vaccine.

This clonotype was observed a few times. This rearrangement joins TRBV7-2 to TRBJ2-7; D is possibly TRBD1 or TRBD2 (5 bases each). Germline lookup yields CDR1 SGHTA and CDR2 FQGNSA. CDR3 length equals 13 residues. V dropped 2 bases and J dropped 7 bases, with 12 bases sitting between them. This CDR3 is CASSLWENREQYF. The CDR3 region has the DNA TGTGCCAGCAGCTTATGGGAGAACAGGGAGCAGTACTTC. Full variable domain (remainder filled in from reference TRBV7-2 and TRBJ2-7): GAGVSQSPSNKVTEKGKDVELRCDPISGHTALYWYRQSLGQGLEFLIYFQGNSAPDKSGLPSDRFSAERTGGSVSTLTIQRTQQEDSAVYLCASSLWENREQYFGPGTRLTVT.

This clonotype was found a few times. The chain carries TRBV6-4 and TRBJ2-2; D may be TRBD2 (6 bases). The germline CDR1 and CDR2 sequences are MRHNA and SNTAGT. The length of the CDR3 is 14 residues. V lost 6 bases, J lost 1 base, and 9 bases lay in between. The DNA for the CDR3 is TGTGCCAGCAGGGAGGGCTGGAACACCGGGGAGCTGTTTTTT. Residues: CASREGWNTGELFF.

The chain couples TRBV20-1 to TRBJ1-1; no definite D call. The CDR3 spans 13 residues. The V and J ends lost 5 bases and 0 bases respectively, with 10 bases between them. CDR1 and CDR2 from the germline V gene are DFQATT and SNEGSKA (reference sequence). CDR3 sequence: CSAVDTVNTEAFF. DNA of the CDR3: TGCAGTGCTGTAGATACAGTGAACACTGAAGCTTTCTTT.

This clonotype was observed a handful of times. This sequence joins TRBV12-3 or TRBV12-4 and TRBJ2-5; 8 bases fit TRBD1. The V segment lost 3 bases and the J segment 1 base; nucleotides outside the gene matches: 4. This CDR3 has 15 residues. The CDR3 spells CASSLNRGFQETQYF. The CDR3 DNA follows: TGTGCCAGCAGTTTGAACAGGGGGTTCCAAGAGACCCAGTACTTC.

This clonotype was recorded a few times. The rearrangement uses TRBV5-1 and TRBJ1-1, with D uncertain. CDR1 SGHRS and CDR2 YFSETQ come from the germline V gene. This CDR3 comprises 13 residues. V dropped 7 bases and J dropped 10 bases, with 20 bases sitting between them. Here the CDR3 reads CASSDPPGLGAFF. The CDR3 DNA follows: TGCGCCAGCTCGGACCCACCCGGTCTCGGAGCTTTCTTT.

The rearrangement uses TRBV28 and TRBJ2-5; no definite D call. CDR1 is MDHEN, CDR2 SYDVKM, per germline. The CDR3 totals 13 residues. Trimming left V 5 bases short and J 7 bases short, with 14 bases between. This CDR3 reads CASSRVRKGTQYF. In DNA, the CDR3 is TGTGCCAGCAGTAGGGTTCGAAAGGGGACCCAGTACTTC.

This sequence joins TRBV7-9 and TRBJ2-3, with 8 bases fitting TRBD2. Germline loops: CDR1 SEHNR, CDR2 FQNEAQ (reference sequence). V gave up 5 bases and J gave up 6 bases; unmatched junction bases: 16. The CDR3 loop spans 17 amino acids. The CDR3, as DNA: TGTGCCAGCAGCCCAAAAGGTCAGCGGGGGAATACTGATACGCAGTATTTT. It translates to CASSPKGQRGNTDTQYF.

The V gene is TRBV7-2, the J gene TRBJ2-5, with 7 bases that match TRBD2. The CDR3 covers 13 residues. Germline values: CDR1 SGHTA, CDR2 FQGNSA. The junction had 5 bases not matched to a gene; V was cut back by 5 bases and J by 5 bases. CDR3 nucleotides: TGTGCCAGCAGCACTATTAGCGGGGAGACCCAGTACTTC. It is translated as CASSTISGETQYF. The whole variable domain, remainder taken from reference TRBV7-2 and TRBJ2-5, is GAGVSQSPSNKVTEKGKDVELRCDPISGHTALYWYRQSLGQGLEFLIYFQGNSAPDKSGLPSDRFSAERTGGSVSTLTIQRTQQEDSAVYLCASSTISGETQYFGPGTRLLVL.

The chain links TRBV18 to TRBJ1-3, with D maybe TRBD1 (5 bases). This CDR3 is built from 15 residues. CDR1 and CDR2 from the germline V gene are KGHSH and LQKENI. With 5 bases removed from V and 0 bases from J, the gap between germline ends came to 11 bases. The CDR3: CASSSGTVSGNTIYF. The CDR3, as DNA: TGTGCCAGCTCATCGGGGACGGTCTCTGGAAACACCATATATTTT.

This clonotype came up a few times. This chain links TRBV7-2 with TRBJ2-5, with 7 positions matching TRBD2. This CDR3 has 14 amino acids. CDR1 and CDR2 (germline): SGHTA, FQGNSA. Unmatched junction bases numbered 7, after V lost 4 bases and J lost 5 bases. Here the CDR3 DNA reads TGTGCCAGCAGCTCGATAAGGGGAGGGGAGACCCAGTACTTC. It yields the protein CASSSIRGGETQYF.

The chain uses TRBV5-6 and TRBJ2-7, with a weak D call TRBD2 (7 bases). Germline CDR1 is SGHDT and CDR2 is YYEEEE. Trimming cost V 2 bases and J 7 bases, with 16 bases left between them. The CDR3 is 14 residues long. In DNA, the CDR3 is TGTGCCAGCAGCTTCAGGGGACTACTCCGGGAGCAGTACTTC. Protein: CASSFRGLLREQYF.

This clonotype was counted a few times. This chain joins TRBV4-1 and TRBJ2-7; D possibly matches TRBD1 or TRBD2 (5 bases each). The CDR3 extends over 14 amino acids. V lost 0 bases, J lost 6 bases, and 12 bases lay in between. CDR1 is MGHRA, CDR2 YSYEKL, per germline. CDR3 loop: CASSQDPGAGEQYF. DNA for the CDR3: TGCGCCAGCAGCCAAGATCCCGGGGCCGGCGAGCAGTACTTC.

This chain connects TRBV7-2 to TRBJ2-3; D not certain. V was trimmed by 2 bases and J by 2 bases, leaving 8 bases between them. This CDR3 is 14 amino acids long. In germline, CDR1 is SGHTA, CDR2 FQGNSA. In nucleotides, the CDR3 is TGTGCCAGCAGCTTAAACTTAAACACAGATACGCAGTATTTT. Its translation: CASSLNLNTDTQYF.

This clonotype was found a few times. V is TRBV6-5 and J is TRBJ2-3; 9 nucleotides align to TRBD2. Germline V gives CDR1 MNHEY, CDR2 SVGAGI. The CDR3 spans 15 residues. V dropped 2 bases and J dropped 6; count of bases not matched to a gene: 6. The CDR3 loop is CASSYAGGPADTQYF. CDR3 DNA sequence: TGTGCCAGCAGTTACGCGGGGGGGCCGGCCGATACGCAGTATTTT.

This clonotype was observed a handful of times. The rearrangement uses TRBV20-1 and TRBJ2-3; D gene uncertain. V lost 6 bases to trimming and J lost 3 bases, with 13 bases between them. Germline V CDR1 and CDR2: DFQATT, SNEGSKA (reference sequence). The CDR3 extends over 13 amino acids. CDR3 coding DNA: TGCAGTGCCGGGCGTAGTGGAACAGATACGCAGTATTTT. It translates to CSAGRSGTDTQYF.

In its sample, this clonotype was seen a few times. For the CDR3, the DNA is TGTGCCAGCAGTTTGGGAGGTCAAAGGGGCTATGGCTACACCTTC. Its protein is CASSLGGQRGYGYTF. J is TRBJ1-2 and V is TRBV12-3 or TRBV12-4; D perhaps matches TRBD1 (5 bases). Trimming took off 3 bases at V and 4 bases at J, with 15 bases between the two ends. The CDR3 contains 15 residues.

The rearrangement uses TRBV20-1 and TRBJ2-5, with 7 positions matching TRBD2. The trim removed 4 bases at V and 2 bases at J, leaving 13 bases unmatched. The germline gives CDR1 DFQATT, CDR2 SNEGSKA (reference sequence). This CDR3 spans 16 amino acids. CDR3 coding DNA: TGCAGTGCTATAACTCTTGGGAGGGGAGTTCAAGAGACCCAGTACTTC. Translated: CSAITLGRGVQETQYF.

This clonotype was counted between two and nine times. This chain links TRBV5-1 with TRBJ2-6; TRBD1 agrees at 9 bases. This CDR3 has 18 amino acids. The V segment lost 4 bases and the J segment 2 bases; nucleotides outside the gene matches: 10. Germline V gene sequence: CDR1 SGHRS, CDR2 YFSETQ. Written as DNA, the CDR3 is TGCGCCAGCAGCCGCTCCGGGACAGGGAAAACTGGGGCCAACGTCCTGACTTTC. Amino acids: CASSRSGTGKTGANVLTF.

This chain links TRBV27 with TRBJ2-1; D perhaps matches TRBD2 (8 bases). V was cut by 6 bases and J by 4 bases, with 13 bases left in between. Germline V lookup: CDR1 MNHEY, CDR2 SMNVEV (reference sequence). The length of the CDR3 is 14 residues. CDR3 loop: CASRRGDRYNEQFF. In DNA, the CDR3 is TGTGCCAGCAGGCGGGGGGACAGATACAATGAGCAGTTCTTC.

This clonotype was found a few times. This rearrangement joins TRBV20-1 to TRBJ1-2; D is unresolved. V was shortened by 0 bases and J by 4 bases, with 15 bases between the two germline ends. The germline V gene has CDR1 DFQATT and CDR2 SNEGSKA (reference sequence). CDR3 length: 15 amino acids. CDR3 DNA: TGCAGTGCTAGAGATCTCAAGGGAGGCGGCTATGGCTACACCTTC. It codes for CSARDLKGGGYGYTF.

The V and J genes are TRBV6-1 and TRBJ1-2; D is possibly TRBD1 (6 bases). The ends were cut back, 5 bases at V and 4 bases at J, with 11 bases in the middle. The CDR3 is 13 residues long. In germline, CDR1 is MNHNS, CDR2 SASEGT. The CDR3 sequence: CASSPGQIYGYTF. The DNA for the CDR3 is TGTGCCAGCAGTCCCGGACAGATCTATGGCTACACCTTC.

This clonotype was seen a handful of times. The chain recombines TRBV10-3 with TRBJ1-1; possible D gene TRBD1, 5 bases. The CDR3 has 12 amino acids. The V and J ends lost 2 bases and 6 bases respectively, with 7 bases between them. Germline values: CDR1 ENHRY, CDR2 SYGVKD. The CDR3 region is CAISERGSEAFF. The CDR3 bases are TGTGCCATCAGTGAGAGGGGTTCTGAAGCTTTCTTT.

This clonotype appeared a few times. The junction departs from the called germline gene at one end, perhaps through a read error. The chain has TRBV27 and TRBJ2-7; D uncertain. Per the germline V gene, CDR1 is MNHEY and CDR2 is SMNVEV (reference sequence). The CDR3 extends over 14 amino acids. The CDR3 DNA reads TGTGCCAGCAGTGAACGGACGCTGGGGTACGTGCAGTACTTC. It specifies CASSERTLGYVQYF.

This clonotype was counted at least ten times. The chain's CDR3 is CASSEGAETQYF. The CDR3, as DNA: TGTGCCAGCAGTGAAGGGGCGGAGACCCAGTACTTC. This sequence joins TRBV2 and TRBJ2-5, with no clear D. The V end was cut by 1 base, the J end by 5 bases, with 5 bases between. CDR3 size: 12 residues. Germline V gene sequence: CDR1 SNHLY, CDR2 FYNNEI.

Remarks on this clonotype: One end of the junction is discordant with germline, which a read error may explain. CDR3 sequence reads: CASTSPLTGDLFF. The CDR3 DNA follows: TGTGCCAGCACCTCCCCCCTCACCGGGGACCTGTTTTTT. The genes are TRBV5-4 and TRBJ2-2; D is possibly TRBD1 or TRBD2 (5 bases each). The CDR3 loop spans 13 amino acids. From germline, CDR1 is SGHNT and CDR2 YYREEE (reference sequence). Using reference TRBV5-4 and TRBJ2-2 for the parts outside the CDR3, the full variable domain is ETGVTQSPTHLIKTRGQQVTLRCSSQSGHNTVSWYQQALGQGPQFIFQYYREEENGRGNFPPRFSGLQFPNYSSELNVNALELDDSALYLCASTSPLTGDLFFGEGSRLTVL.